Here is one T cell receptor beta chain with its context. Its binding antigen is unknown. No base quality information exists; no much larger clone differs at one position. The record originates from a study of blood T cell repertoires in COVID-19 (dated by TCRdb to 2019 to 2021). In the study overall: Samples from collaborators originated in the United States, Italy and Spain and spanned both the acute and convalescent phases of COVID-19. The samples were drawn from two sources: the first 160 participants of the ongoing ImmuneRACE study, and 1,000 to 1,500 subjects contributed by 6 global collaborators. Sample metadata almost always included a de-identified subject ID, COVID-19 status, age in years and sex. A freely available public database, intended as a resource for researchers studying the immune response to SARS-CoV-2, is where the repertoires were released. The prospective study material was composed of cDNA or gDNA derived from T cells, B-cell-depleted T cells, or PBMCs. The dataset comprised deeply sampled blood TCRbeta repertoires from subjects exposed to, actively infected with, or recovered from COVID-19. HLA class I and class II types, where available, came from metadata supplied by the sample provider rather than from assay-based typing.

TCRbeta CDR3 regions were amplified from genomic DNA by means of the immunoSEQ Assay, a bias-controlled multiplex PCR. Regarding the original processing steps: Within the assay, amplification of reference gene primers was used to estimate how many nucleated cells each sample contained. To quantify the absolute abundance of each unique TCRbeta CDR3 rearrangement, sequence reads were collapsed and filtered. Productive Simpson clonality was computed per sample as the square root of Simpson's diversity index over productive rearrangements. The source is immuneACCESS, and TCRdb retained only in-frame sequences with V and J called. Part of the clones is not carried over; for the studies checked, unresolved V genes explain less than half of this, and the remainder is unexplained. That table furnishes V, J and clone size, whereas the DNA furnished D and trimming. The sample table records under 150,000 clones; roughly 69% of these occur just once. The ten top clones hold 2% to 2.5% of the sample.

The germline V end is reduced by 1 base and the J end by 8 bases; junction bases left unmatched: 5. From its cysteine to its phenylalanine, the CDR3 spans 15 amino acids. Solely the CDR3 DNA is kept, with 45 bases framed from the first base. For CDR1 and CDR2, the germline V gene (reference sequence) lists LGHDT and YNNKEL. Paper-wide results and their limitations: Clinical and demographic metadata were provided uncurated, with the amount varying by source and participant.

Whole blood was collected in K2EDTA tubes by collaborating institutions according to the institutions' own protocols. For TCRbeta analysis, collaborators shipped samples in one of three forms: frozen whole blood, isolated PBMCs, or DNA extracted from either of those sample types. The receptor's source is a woman aged 70-85 years with acute or convalescent COVID-19. The specimen was peripheral blood. The sequence links TRBV3-1 (or the pseudogene TRBV3-2) to TRBJ1-4; 9 bases in the middle match TRBD1. CDR3 reads: CASSQGRTGEEKLFF. The DNA sequence is as follows: TGTGCCAGCAGCCAAGGTCGGACAGGGGAAGAAAAACTGTTTTTT.